The 32 T cell receptor beta chains below all came from one sample that was sequenced in a study of vaccination and CD4 T cells after COVID-19. Treatment: roughly 10-day PBMC culture with coronavirus spike peptide pools or control peptides (ViraFEST assay). These receptors' targets are unknown. Cultured CD4+ T cell DNA underwent sequencing with the Oncomine TCR Beta short-read assay. TCRdb processed the PCR reads anew with MiXCR; each CDR3 protein has one entry. The sample has fewer than 13,000 distinct CDR3 sequences, 66% seen once. Sequenced: CD4+ T cells from blood, cultured in vitro. These receptor sequences come from a human donor who had recovered from COVID-19.

This chain joins TRBV19 and TRBJ1-5; D is uncertain. The V gene lost 5 bases and the J gene lost 1 base, with 6 bases spanning the gap. The CDR3 sequence is 13 residues long. Germline loops: CDR1 LNHDA, CDR2 SQIVND (reference sequence). CDR3 amino acids: CASSSQSNQPQHF. In DNA form, the CDR3 reads TGTGCCAGTAGTTCACAGAGCAATCAGCCCCAGCATTTT.

V and J are TRBV20-1 and TRBJ1-2; D not certain. Germline CDR1 DFQATT, CDR2 SNEGSKA (reference sequence). The V end lost 3 bases, the J end lost 3 bases, and 11 bases lay between the germline ends. CDR3 length equals 13 residues. The CDR3 nucleotides are TGCAGTGCTAGTAGCGGTGGAGACTATGGCTACACCTTC. It is translated as CSASSGGDYGYTF.

In the case of this clonotype: At one end, the junction sequence differs from germline, possibly due to a read error. The gene calls are TRBV7-2 and TRBJ2-7; TRBD1 matches at 11 bases. The CDR3 has 14 amino acids. Germline V gene data show CDR1 as SGHTA and CDR2 as FQGNSA. DNA of the CDR3: TGCGCCAGCAGCCCAAGGGACAGGGGGGTCGAGCAGTACTTC. Protein product: CASSPRDRGVEQYF.

In its sample, this clonotype was seen once. The rearrangement uses TRBV20-1 and TRBJ1-3; D call uncertain. The CDR3 contains 13 residues. With 6 bases removed from V and 0 bases from J, the gap between germline ends came to 9 bases. The germline CDR1 and CDR2 sequences are DFQATT and SNEGSKA (reference sequence). This CDR3 is CSALPYSGNTIYF. The CDR3 DNA follows: TGCAGTGCGCTGCCATACTCTGGAAACACCATATATTTT.

The V call is TRBV7-2, the J call TRBJ2-3; D may be TRBD1 (6 bases). The CDR3 sequence is 18 residues long. The V gene lost 5 bases and the J gene lost 1 base, with 22 bases spanning the gap. CDR1 is SGHTA and CDR2 is FQGNSA in the germline V gene. This chain's CDR3 is CASSDGGLPSSRTDTQYF. CDR3 DNA: TGTGCCAGCAGCGATGGGGGCCTTCCCAGCAGCCGCACAGATACGCAGTATTTT.

The chain employs TRBV7-9 and TRBJ1-3, with 10 bases identical to TRBD1. Trimming cost V 3 bases and J 3 bases; bases outside gene matches: 8. The CDR3 loop spans 17 amino acids. Per the germline V gene, CDR1 is SEHNR and CDR2 is FQNEAQ (reference sequence). The CDR3 loop reads CASSLGTGQGIGNTIYF. The CDR3 DNA is TGTGCCAGCAGCTTGGGGACGGGACAGGGGATTGGAAACACCATATATTTT. The variable domain in full, completed from reference TRBV7-9 and TRBJ1-3, reads DTGVSQNPRHKITKRGQNVTFRCDPISEHNRLYWYRQTLGQGPEFLTYFQNEAQLEKSRLLSDRFSAERPKGSFSTLEIQRTEQGDSAMYLCASSLGTGQGIGNTIYFGEGSWLTVV.

This chain joins TRBV7-2 and TRBJ2-3, with 7 bases lining up with TRBD1. The germline V gene has CDR1 SGHTA and CDR2 FQGNSA. V gave up 1 base and J gave up 1 base; unmatched junction bases: 5. The CDR3 length is 16 residues. The CDR3 bases are TGTGCCAGCAGCTTAGGACAGGGTGGGGGCACAGATACGCAGTATTTT. Its protein product is CASSLGQGGGTDTQYF.

The chain has TRBV7-9 and TRBJ1-2; a possible D gene is TRBD1 (5 bases). The CDR3 has 13 amino acids. Trimming removed 4 bases at V and 8 bases at J, with 14 bases between. Germline V gene data show CDR1 as SEHNR and CDR2 as FQNEAQ (reference sequence). In nucleotides, the CDR3 is TGTGCCAGCAGCTCCCAGGGAAGACGGGGCTACACCTTC. It specifies CASSSQGRRGYTF.

The rearrangement uses TRBV4-1 and TRBJ2-1; TRBD1 is a possible D gene (6 bases). V lost 1 base and J lost 2, with 12 bases in between. Germline CDR1 is MGHRA and CDR2 is YSYEKL. This CDR3 has 16 amino acids. CDR3 DNA: TGCGCCAGCAGCCAAGCGGAAACAGGGCCCTACAATGAGCAGTTCTTC. It is translated as CASSQAETGPYNEQFF.

The V call is TRBV7-3, the J call TRBJ1-4, with D possibly matching TRBD1 (5 bases). Germline lookup yields CDR1 SGHTA and CDR2 FQGTGA. CDR3 length: 14 amino acids. V shed 3 bases and J shed 3 bases, with 8 bases lying between them. The CDR3 here is CASSLSGANEKLFF. In DNA form, the CDR3 reads TGTGCCAGCAGCTTGTCGGGGGCTAATGAAAAACTGTTTTTT.

The chain recombines TRBV2 with TRBJ2-7, with D perhaps TRBD1 (5 bases). The V end was cut by 6 bases, the J end by 3 bases, with 21 bases between. CDR1 is SNHLY, CDR2 FYNNEI, per germline. The CDR3 extends over 16 amino acids. The CDR3 is CASRLWGQGSIYEQYF. Written as DNA, the CDR3 is TGTGCCAGCAGGCTCTGGGGTCAGGGATCGATCTACGAGCAGTACTTC.

V gene TRBV6-1 combines with J gene TRBJ2-7; 8 bases map to TRBD2. The CDR3 is made up of 15 amino acids. Trimming at V came to 5 bases and at J to 3 bases, leaving 9 bases not matched to a gene. CDR1 is MNHNS and CDR2 is SASEGT in the germline V gene. The CDR3 DNA sequence: TGTGCCAGCAGTCCCGGGGGGGGTAGAGGCTACGAGCAGTACTTC. This encodes CASSPGGGRGYEQYF.

Only a few counts were recorded for this clonotype. J is TRBJ1-1 and V is TRBV27; a weak D match, TRBD1 (6 bases). Germline CDR1 MNHEY, CDR2 SMNVEV (reference sequence). V was pared by 6 bases and J by 8 bases, with 10 bases between. The CDR3 covers 11 residues. In nucleotides, the CDR3 is TGTGCCAGCAGGATAACAGGGGAAGCTTTCTTT. Encoded protein: CASRITGEAFF.

This clonotype has only a few counts. V gene TRBV20-1 combines with J gene TRBJ1-2, with D unclear. V shed 2 bases and J shed 5 bases, with 18 bases lying between them. Germline V CDR1 and CDR2: DFQATT, SNEGSKA (reference sequence). The CDR3 sequence is 15 residues long. CDR3 DNA: TGCAGTGCTAGATGGCGCTTGACTAGCAGTTATGGCTACACCTTC. This gives the protein CSARWRLTSSYGYTF.

The genes are TRBV19 and TRBJ1-1; tentative D call: TRBD1 (6 bases). In germline, CDR1 is LNHDA, CDR2 SQIVND (reference sequence). The V and J ends lost 7 bases and 3 bases respectively, with 12 bases between them. The CDR3 has 13 residues. DNA of the CDR3: TGTGCCAGTACTTTTGCAGGGGACACTGAAGCTTTCTTT. It is translated as CASTFAGDTEAFF. Full variable domain (outside the CDR3, taken from reference TRBV19 and TRBJ1-1): DGGITQSPKYLFRKEGQNVTLSCEQNLNHDAMYWYRQDPGQGLRLIYYSQIVNDFQKGDIAEGYSVSREKKESFPLTVTSAQKNPTAFYLCASTFAGDTEAFFGQGTRLTVV.

The chain carries TRBV19 and TRBJ2-6, with D possibly being TRBD2 (6 bases). V shed 2 bases and J shed 2 bases, with 19 bases lying between them. The CDR3 length is 19 residues. Germline CDR1 is LNHDA and CDR2 is SQIVND (reference sequence). The CDR3 nucleotides read TGTGCCAGTAGTATAACGTCGATGGGGGGAACCCCTGGGGCCAACGTCCTGACTTTC. It translates to CASSITSMGGTPGANVLTF.

The CDR3 is CAISESGQRQKAFF. The DNA of the CDR3 is TGTGCCATCAGTGAGTCGGGCCAGAGGCAAAAAGCTTTCTTT. The J gene is TRBJ1-1, the V gene TRBV10-3; D is unclear. V was shortened by 0 bases and J by 9 bases, with 14 bases between the two germline ends. The CDR3 consists of 14 residues. The germline V gene encodes CDR1 ENHRY and CDR2 SYGVKD.

The chain is built from TRBV20-1 and TRBJ2-7; D is undetermined. Germline assignment: CDR1 DFQATT and CDR2 SNEGSKA (reference sequence). V dropped 3 bases and J dropped 4 bases, with 10 bases sitting between them. CDR3 length: 12 amino acids. This CDR3 reads CSARGVAYEQYF. The DNA of the CDR3 is TGCAGTGCTAGGGGTGTAGCTTACGAGCAGTACTTC.

The chain is built from TRBV7-2 and TRBJ1-4, with 7 bases fitting TRBD1. There are 14 residues in the CDR3. After removal of 5 bases from V and 8 bases from J, the junction contained 8 bases not matched to a gene. Germline V gene lookup returns CDR1 SGHTA and CDR2 FQGNSA. The CDR3: CASSQGQRLEKLFF. The DNA for the CDR3 is TGTGCCAGCAGCCAGGGACAGCGTCTGGAAAAACTGTTTTTT.

The chain couples TRBV2 to TRBJ1-5; a weak D match, TRBD1 (6 bases). Germline CDR1 is SNHLY and CDR2 is FYNNEI. The CDR3 is 13 amino acids. The V gene lost 7 bases and the J gene lost 5 bases, with 12 bases spanning the gap. CDR3 region: CASKRTADQPQHF. The CDR3 region has the DNA TGTGCCAGCAAGAGGACAGCTGATCAGCCCCAGCATTTT.

The V and J genes are TRBV6-1 and TRBJ1-1; 7 bases are shared with TRBD1. This CDR3 has 13 residues. Per germline, CDR1 MNHNS and CDR2 SASEGT. After removal of 6 bases from V and 10 bases from J, the junction contained 11 bases not matched to a gene. In nucleotides, the CDR3 is TGTGCCAGCAGGACGGCGGACAGGCGAGCAGCTTTCTTT. Translated: CASRTADRRAAFF.

The V and J genes are TRBV10-3 and TRBJ2-5, with 9 nucleotides matching TRBD2. Per the germline V gene, CDR1 is ENHRY and CDR2 is SYGVKD. The V and J ends lost 2 bases and 0 bases, in that order; junction bases with no gene match: 13. This CDR3 region has 19 residues. The CDR3 sequence is CAISEARGRVAGDQETQYF. The CDR3 nucleotides are TGTGCCATCAGTGAGGCCAGGGGCAGGGTAGCGGGGGACCAAGAGACCCAGTACTTC.

V is TRBV2 and J is TRBJ2-2; D might be TRBD2 (5 bases). Per the germline V gene, CDR1 is SNHLY and CDR2 is FYNNEI. The CDR3 length is 14 residues. Trimming shortened V by 7 bases and J by 6 bases, and 15 bases separated the two germline ends. The CDR3, as DNA: TGTGCCAGCAAAGGGAGTGATGGTGCCGGGGAGCTGTTTTTT. This gives the protein CASKGSDGAGELFF.

The chain uses TRBV5-1 and TRBJ2-3; D call uncertain. The CDR3 loop spans 11 amino acids. With 7 bases removed from V and 2 bases from J, the gap between germline ends came to 5 bases. The germline gives CDR1 SGHRS, CDR2 YFSETQ. The CDR3 DNA follows: TGCGCCAGCTTCGACACAGATACGCAGTATTTT. Encoded protein: CASFDTDTQYF.

This CDR3 reads CASSYFPGVAGPYTGELFF. The CDR3 bases are TGTGCCAGCAGTTACTTCCCGGGGGTAGCGGGGCCCTACACCGGGGAGCTGTTTTTT. The rearrangement uses TRBV6-2 or TRBV6-3 and TRBJ2-2; 8 bases align to TRBD2. Germline CDR1 MNHEY, CDR2 SVGEGT. The CDR3 contains 19 residues. The V and J ends lost 1 base and 3 bases, in that order; junction bases with no gene match: 13.

The chain joins TRBV5-6 to TRBJ1-6; D remains unclear. CDR1 SGHDT and CDR2 YYEEEE come from the germline V gene. Trimming removed 3 bases at V and 7 bases at J, with 5 bases between. The CDR3 has 12 residues. The CDR3 protein is CASSSTNSPLHF. CDR3 nucleotides: TGTGCCAGCAGCTCAACCAATTCACCCCTCCACTTT.

This clonotype showed up just a few times. V gene TRBV7-9 combines with J gene TRBJ1-6, with D possibly being TRBD1 (6 bases). V was clipped by 4 bases and J by 9 bases, with 13 bases between them. This CDR3 comprises 14 residues. Germline CDR1 is SEHNR and CDR2 is FQNEAQ (reference sequence). The CDR3 bases are TGTGCCAGCAGCTACAGGGTCTCTCTTTCACCCCTCCACTTT. Translated: CASSYRVSLSPLHF.

The chain is built from TRBV30 and TRBJ1-2; possibly TRBD1 for D (6 bases). Trimming removed 3 bases at V and 4 bases at J, with 12 bases between. The CDR3 length is 13 residues. CDR1 is GTSNPN, CDR2 SVGIG, per germline (reference sequence). The chain's CDR3 is CAWSRGGGYGYTF. The CDR3 DNA reads as TGTGCCTGGAGCCGTGGGGGCGGCTATGGCTACACCTTC. Full variable domain (outside the CDR3, taken from reference TRBV30 and TRBJ1-2): SQTIHQWPATLVQPVGSPLSLECTVEGTSNPNLYWYRQAAGRGLQLLFYSVGIGQISSEVPQNLSASRPQDRQFILSSKKLLLSDSGFYLCAWSRGGGYGYTFGSGTRLTVV.

The chain links TRBV30 to TRBJ1-1; D possibly corresponds to TRBD1 (5 bases). The length of the CDR3 is 13 residues. CDR1 GTSNPN and CDR2 SVGIG come from the germline V gene (reference sequence). Trimming cost V 2 bases and J 3 bases, with 10 bases left between them. This chain's CDR3 is CAWSRGLDTEAFF. The CDR3 DNA is TGTGCCTGGAGTCGGGGGTTGGACACTGAAGCTTTCTTT.

Comments on this clonotype: It is likely a read error, because the conserved phenylalanine at the end of the CDR3 is missing. The chain uses TRBV12-3 or TRBV12-4 and TRBJ1-1, with a weak D call TRBD1 (5 bases). The CDR3 length is 12 residues. This CDR3 is CAGSSGYTEAFL. Here the CDR3 DNA reads TGTGCCGGCAGTTCAGGGTACACTGAAGCTTTCCTT.

This chain joins TRBV20-1 and TRBJ1-1; D not certain. CDR3 length: 15 amino acids. CDR1 and CDR2 from the germline V gene are DFQATT and SNEGSKA (reference sequence). Trimming cost V 0 bases and J 2 bases, with 13 bases left between them. CDR3 loop: CSARDFGSINTEAFF. Written as DNA, the CDR3 is TGCAGTGCTAGAGATTTTGGCAGCATAAACACTGAAGCTTTCTTT.

This chain links TRBV19 with TRBJ2-3; TRBD1 agrees at 10 bases. The CDR3 loop spans 16 amino acids. V was pared by 6 bases and J by 6 bases, with 12 bases of the junction left unmatched. CDR1 is LNHDA and CDR2 is SQIVND in the germline V gene (reference sequence). The DNA for the CDR3 is TGTGCCAGTAGAAGAGGGACAGGGGTCCCGTCGGATACGCAGTATTTT. It encodes CASRRGTGVPSDTQYF.